These 4 T cell receptor beta chains were sequenced from one sample in a study of OX40 agonist ivuxolimab in advanced cancers. Libraries were built with the immunoSEQ multiplex PCR assay. What TCRdb holds here is the immuneACCESS table cut down to in-frame rearrangements. Part of the clones is not present; checked against another copy, under half of the missing clones reflect an unresolved V gene, and the others are unexplained. This sample holds about 43,000 clones; approximately 91% were observed only once. 15% to 20% of the sample is held by the ten biggest clonotypes. Sequences were derived from CD4+ or CD8+ T cells sorted from blood, sampled in a trial of the OX40 agonist ivuxolimab. All receptors derive from an adult with an advanced solid tumor such as melanoma, head and neck, liver or kidney cancer.

The chain carries TRBV15 and TRBJ2-3; D ambiguous. This CDR3 is built from 13 residues. CDR1 LNHNV and CDR2 YYDKDF come from the germline V gene (reference sequence). Trimming removed 2 bases from V and 0 bases from J, with 3 bases in between. The CDR3 region has the DNA TGTGCCACCAGCAGATCTAGCACAGATACGCAGTATTTT. Protein sequence: CATSRSSTDTQYF.

The chain carries TRBV30 and TRBJ2-5; D tentatively reads TRBD1 or TRBD2 (5 bases each). Germline assignment: CDR1 GTSNPN and CDR2 SVGIG (reference sequence). Between the trimmed V and J ends, which lost 5 bases and 5 bases, there was a span of 9 bases. The CDR3 covers 11 residues. The CDR3 DNA follows: TGTGCCTGGGAGGGGCGGGAGACCCAGTACTTC. Encoded protein: CAWEGRETQYF. The entire variable domain, with the rest obtained from reference TRBV30 and TRBJ2-5, is as follows: SQTIHQWPATLVQPVGSPLSLECTVEGTSNPNLYWYRQAAGRGLQLLFYSVGIGQISSEVPQNLSASRPQDRQFILSSKKLLLSDSGFYLCAWEGRETQYFGPGTRLLVL.

J is TRBJ1-4 and V is TRBV5-6, with D unclear. Germline V gives CDR1 SGHDT, CDR2 YYEEEE. Trimming took 2 bases from V and 3 from J, leaving 8 bases between them. The length of the CDR3 is 14 residues. CDR3 sequence reads: CASSFAPANEKLFF. CDR3 DNA: TGTGCCAGCAGCTTCGCCCCAGCTAATGAAAAACTGTTTTTT. The whole variable domain, remainder taken from reference TRBV5-6 and TRBJ1-4, is DAGVTQSPTHLIKTRGQQVTLRCSPKSGHDTVSWYQQALGQGPQFIFQYYEEEERQRGNFPDRFSGHQFPNYSSELNVNALLLGDSALYLCASSFAPANEKLFFGSGTQLSVL.

V and J are TRBV5-4 and TRBJ1-1, with a tentative D call TRBD1 (6 bases). Germline V lookup: CDR1 SGHNT, CDR2 YYREEE (reference sequence). This CDR3 is 14 amino acids long. The germline V and J ends were trimmed by 4 bases and 6 bases, with 16 bases remaining between them. The CDR3 DNA reads as TGTGCCAGCAGCCCACAGGGTAGAGGCCCTGAAGCTTTCTTT. Residues: CASSPQGRGPEAFF.